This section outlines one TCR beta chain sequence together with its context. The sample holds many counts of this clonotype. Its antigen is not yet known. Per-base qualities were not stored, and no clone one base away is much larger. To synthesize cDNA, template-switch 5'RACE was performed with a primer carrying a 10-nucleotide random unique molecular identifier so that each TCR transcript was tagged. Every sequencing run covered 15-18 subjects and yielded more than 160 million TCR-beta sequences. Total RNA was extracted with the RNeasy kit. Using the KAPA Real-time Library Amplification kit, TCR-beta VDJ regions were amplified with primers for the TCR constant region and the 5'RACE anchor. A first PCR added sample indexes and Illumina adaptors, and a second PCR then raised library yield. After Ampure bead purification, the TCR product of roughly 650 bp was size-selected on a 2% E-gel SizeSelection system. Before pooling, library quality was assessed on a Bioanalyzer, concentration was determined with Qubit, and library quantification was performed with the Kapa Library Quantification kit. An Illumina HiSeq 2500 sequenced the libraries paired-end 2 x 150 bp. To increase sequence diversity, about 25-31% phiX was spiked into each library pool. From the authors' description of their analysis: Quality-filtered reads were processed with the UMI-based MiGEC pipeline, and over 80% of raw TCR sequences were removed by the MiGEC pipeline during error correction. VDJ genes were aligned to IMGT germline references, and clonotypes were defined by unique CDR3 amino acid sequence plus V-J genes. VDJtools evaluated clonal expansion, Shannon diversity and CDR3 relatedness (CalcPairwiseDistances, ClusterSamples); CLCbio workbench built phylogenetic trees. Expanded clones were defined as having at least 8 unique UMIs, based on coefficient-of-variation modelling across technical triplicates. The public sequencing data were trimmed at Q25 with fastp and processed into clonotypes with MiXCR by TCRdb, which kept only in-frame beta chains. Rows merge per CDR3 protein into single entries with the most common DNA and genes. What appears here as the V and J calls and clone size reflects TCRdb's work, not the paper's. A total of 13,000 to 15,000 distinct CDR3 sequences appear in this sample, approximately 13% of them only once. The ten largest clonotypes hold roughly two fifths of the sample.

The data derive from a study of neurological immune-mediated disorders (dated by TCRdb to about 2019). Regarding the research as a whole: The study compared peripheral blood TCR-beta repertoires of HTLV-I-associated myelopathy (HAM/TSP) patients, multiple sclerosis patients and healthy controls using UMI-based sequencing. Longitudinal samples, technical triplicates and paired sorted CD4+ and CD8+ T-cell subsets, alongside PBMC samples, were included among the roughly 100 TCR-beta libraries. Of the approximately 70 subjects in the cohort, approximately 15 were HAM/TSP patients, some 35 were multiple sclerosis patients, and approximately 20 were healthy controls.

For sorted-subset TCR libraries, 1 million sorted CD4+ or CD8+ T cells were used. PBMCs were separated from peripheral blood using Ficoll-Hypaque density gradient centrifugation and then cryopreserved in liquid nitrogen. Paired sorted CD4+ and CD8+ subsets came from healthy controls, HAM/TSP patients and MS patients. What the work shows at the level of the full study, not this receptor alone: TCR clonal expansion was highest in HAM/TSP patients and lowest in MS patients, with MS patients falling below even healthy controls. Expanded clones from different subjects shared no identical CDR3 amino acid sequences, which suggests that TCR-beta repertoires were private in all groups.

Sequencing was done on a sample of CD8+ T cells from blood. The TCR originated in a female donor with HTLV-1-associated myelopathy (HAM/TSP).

The nucleotide sequence is given as TGCGCCAGCATGGGGCTGAACACTGAAGCTTTCTTT. Its amino acids are CASMGLNTEAFF. This receptor chain uses TRBV5-1 and TRBJ1-1; the D region possibly corresponds to TRBD1 (5 bases align). The germline V gene specifies SGHRS as CDR1 and YFSETQ as CDR2. Cut back by 6 bases and 0 bases, the V and J ends lie 6 bases apart. Measured from the cysteine to the phenylalanine, the CDR3 is 12 residues long. Kept here is only the CDR3 DNA, which spans 36 bases and is read in frame from base 1.